The table lists the clone carrying this T cell receptor beta chain with a few counts. Its antigen is still unknown. Deletions cut 3 bases from V and 4 bases from J, with 12 bases between. The CDR3 length is 14 residues. The donors, healthy Caucasians from Russia, were aged about 6 to 95. Staff drew 9 to 10 milliliters of peripheral blood from each donor. The authors ran a second PCR of 7 to 11 cycles using a sample-barcoded 5' primer and a J-beta primer mix. A single record per CDR3 protein comes from TCRdb applying MiXCR to the 5' RACE reads. Among about 930,000 distinct CDR3 sequences listed, about 28% were seen once. These data belong to a study of blood T cells in healthy people across ages. Study-level results: A greater number of naive CD4+ cells and higher diversity distinguished long-lived donors from aged donors. TCR beta diversity was tightly associated with the proportion of naive T cells.

This same sample was also taken into another study, of T cells of mothers and their children.

The sequence was obtained from a middle-aged woman in good health. Sequencing used blood. The rearrangement joins TRBV12-3 or TRBV12-4 to TRBJ2-5, with D uncertain. CDR3 sequence (DNA): TGTGCCAGCAGTTTTGGGCGGATGCGAGAGACCCAGTACTTC. This gives the protein CASSFGRMRETQYF.